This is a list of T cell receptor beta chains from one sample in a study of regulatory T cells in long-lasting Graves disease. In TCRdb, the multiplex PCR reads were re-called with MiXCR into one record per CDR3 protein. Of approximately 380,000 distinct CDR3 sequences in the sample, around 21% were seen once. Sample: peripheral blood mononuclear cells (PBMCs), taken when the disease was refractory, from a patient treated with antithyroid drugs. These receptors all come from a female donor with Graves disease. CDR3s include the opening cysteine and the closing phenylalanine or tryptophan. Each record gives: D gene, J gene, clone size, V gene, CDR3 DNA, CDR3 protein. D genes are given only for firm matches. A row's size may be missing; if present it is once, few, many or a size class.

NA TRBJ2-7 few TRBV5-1 TGCGCCAGCAGCGAGGACGGGCGGAGTCCCTACGAGCAGTACTTC CASSEDGRSPYEQYF
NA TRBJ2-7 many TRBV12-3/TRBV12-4 TGTGCCAGCAGTTTAGCCAGGAATACCTACGAGCAGTACTTC CASSLARNTYEQYF
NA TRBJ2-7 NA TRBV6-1 TGTGCCAGCAGTCAAAGGAGGAAGATGCCCTACGAGCAGTACTTC CASSQRRKMPYEQYF
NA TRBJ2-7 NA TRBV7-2 TGTGTCAGCAGACAACCTACTAGTTACGAGCAGTACTTC CVSRQPTSYEQYF
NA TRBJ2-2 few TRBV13 TGTGCCAGCAGCTTGGGCGACAGGTTTAGTGACACCGGGGAGCTGTTTTTT CASSLGDRFSDTGELFF
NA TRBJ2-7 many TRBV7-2 TGTGCCAGCAGCTTACGGGCCGACTACGAGCAGTACTTC CASSLRADYEQYF
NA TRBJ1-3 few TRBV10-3 TGTGCCATCAGTGACTACAAACGACCTTCTGGAAACACCATATATTTT CAISDYKRPSGNTIYF
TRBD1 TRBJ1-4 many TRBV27 TGTGCCAGCAGTCCGGATAGGACAGGGTTAAAAAAACTGTTTTTT CASSPDRTGLKKLFF
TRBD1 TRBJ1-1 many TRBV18 TGTGCCAGCTCACTTAGACAGGGTATGCCTGAAGCTTTCTTT CASSLRQGMPEAFF
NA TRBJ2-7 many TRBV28 TGTGCCAGCAGTCAAGACTACAACTCAAACTACGAGCAGTACTTC CASSQDYNSNYEQYF
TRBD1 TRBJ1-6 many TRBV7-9 TGTGCCAGCAGCCAGACAGGGGTTAATTCACCCCTCCACTTT CASSQTGVNSPLHF
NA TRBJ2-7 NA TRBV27 TGTGCCAGCAGTTCCACTAGCAGCACCTACGAGCAGTACTTC CASSSTSSTYEQYF
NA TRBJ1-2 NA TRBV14 TGTGCCAGCAGCCAAGAGTTCGGGTTTGGCTACACCTTC CASSQEFGFGYTF
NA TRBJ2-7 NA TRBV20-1 TGCAGACCAGAGGGCTACGAGCAGTACTTC CRPEGYEQYF
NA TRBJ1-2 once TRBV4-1 TGCGCCAGCAGCAACGGACGTTATGGCTACACCTTC CASSNGRYGYTF
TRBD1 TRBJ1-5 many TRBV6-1 TGTGCCAGCAGTAAAGACAGGGAGGGGGACAATCAGCCCCAGCATTTT CASSKDREGDNQPQHF
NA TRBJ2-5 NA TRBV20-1 TGCAGTGCTAGGGCGGGCGTCAGGGAGACCCAGTACTTC CSARAGVRETQYF
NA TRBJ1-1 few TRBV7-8 TGTGCCAGCAGCAGGCGGGTAGGCACTGAAGCTTTCTTT CASSRRVGTEAFF
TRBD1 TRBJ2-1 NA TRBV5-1 TGCGCCAGCAGCTTGGGGGGGACAGTTTCTTACAATGAGCAGTTCTTC CASSLGGTVSYNEQFF
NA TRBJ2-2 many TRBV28 TGTGCCAGCAGCCGAGCAGGGAACACCGGGGAGCTGTTTTTT CASSRAGNTGELFF
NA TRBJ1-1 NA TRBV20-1 TGCAGTGCTTGGGCCCTTCCGAACACTGAAGCTTTCTTT CSAWALPNTEAFF
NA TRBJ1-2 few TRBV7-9 TGTGCCGTCTTTGGCGGCCCCAACTATGGCTACACCTTC CAVFGGPNYGYTF
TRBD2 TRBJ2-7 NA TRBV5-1 TGCGCCAGCAGCTTCTACGGCGGGAGGAGCTCCTACGAGCAGTACTTC CASSFYGGRSSYEQYF
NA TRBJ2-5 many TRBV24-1 TGTGCCACCAGTGATGGGACGGAACGGTTCGTAGAGACCCAGTACTTC CATSDGTERFVETQYF
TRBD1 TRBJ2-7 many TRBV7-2 TGTGCCAGCAGCTTAGGAGGGACAGCGCCTCGGGAGCAGTACTTC CASSLGGTAPREQYF
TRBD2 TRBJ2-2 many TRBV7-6 TGTGCCAGCAGCTTAGGACTAGCGGGAGGCACCGGGGAGCTGTTTTTT CASSLGLAGGTGELFF
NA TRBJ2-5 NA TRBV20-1 TGCAGTGCTAGAGCTACCCAAGAGACCCAGTACTTC CSARATQETQYF
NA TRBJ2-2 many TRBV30 TGTGCCTGGAGGGACACCGGGGAGCTGTTTTTT CAWRDTGELFF
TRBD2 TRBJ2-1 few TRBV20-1 TGCAGTGCCACGGGACTAGCGGGTCAGGAGCAGTTCTTC CSATGLAGQEQFF
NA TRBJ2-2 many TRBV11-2 TGTGCCAGCAGCTTAGAATACACCGGGGAGCTGTTTTTT CASSLEYTGELFF
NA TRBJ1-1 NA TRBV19 TGTGCCAGTAGGTATTCAGGGTCTATGAACACTGAAGCTTCCTTT CASRYSGSMNTEASF
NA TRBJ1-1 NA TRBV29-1 TGCAGCGTCGGGGGGGAACCCGGACACGGCACTGAAGCTTTCTTT CSVGGEPGHGTEAFF
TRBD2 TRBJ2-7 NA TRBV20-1 TGCAGTGCTCGGATAGCGGGAGGCTCCTACGAGCAGTACTTC CSARIAGGSYEQYF
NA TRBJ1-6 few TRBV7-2 TGTGCCAGCAGCTTAGAACCCAGCTCCTATAATTCACCCCTCCACTTT CASSLEPSSYNSPLHF
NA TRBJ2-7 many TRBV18 TGTGCCAGCTCTTTACAGGGAGACTACGAGCAGTACTTC CASSLQGDYEQYF
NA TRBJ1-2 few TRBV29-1 TGCAGCGTTGAAGGTAGTTACTATGGCTACACCTTC CSVEGSYYGYTF
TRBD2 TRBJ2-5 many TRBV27 TGTGCCAGCAGTAGACCCCGAGCGGGAGGGCCAGGAGAGACCCAGTACTTC CASSRPRAGGPGETQYF
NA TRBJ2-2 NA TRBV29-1 TGCAGCGTTTGGCAGGAGGCCACCGGGGAGCTGTTTTTT CSVWQEATGELFF
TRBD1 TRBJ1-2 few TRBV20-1 TGCAGTGCTAGAAAAACAGGGGCCACGGGTTATGGCTACACCTTC CSARKTGATGYGYTF
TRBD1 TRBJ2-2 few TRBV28 TGTGCCAGCACCTCTCCGGAGGGACAGGGAAGCACCGGGGAGCTGTTTTTT CASTSPEGQGSTGELFF
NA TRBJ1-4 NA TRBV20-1 TGCAGTGCTAGTAGGTCAGGGTCGACTGAAAAACTGCTTTTT CSASRSGSTEKLLF
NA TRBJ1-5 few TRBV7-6 TGTGCCAGCAGCTTAGCAGGGCCGCAGCCCCAGCATTTT CASSLAGPQPQHF
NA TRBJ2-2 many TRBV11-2 TGTGCCAGCAGCTCAGGGTTGCTGGGGACCGGGGAGCTGTTTTTT CASSSGLLGTGELFF
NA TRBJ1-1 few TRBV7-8 TGTGCCAGCAGCTTATCAGATGTCGGCGCTTTCTTT CASSLSDVGAFF
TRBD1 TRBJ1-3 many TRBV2 TGTGCCAGCAGTCCTGGACAGGTCTCTGGAAACACCATATATTTT CASSPGQVSGNTIYF
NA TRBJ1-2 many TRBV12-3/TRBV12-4 TGTGCCAGCAGCCTCAGGGCGGCCTATGGCTACACCTTC CASSLRAAYGYTF
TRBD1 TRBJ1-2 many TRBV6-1 TGTGCCAGCAGTCCCTTAGCCGGGACAGTGGACTATGGCTACACCTTC CASSPLAGTVDYGYTF
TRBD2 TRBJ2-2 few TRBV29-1 TGCAGCGCTAGAGCGGGACTGAACACCGGGGAGCTGTTTTTT CSARAGLNTGELFF
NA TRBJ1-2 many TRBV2 TGTGCCAGCGCCGGGACCGGGGGACTCTATGGCTACACCTTC CASAGTGGLYGYTF
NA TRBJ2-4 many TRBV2 TGTGCCAGCAGGTCCGGGACGGTCCAAAACATTCAGTACTTC CASRSGTVQNIQYF
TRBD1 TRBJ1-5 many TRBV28 TGTGCCAGCAGTTCGGACAGGGTTTTTCAGCCCCAGCATTTT CASSSDRVFQPQHF
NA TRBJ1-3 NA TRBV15 TGTGCCACCAGCCCCCCTTGGGGCTCTGGAAACACCATATATTTT CATSPPWGSGNTIYF
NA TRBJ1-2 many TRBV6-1 TGTGCCAGCTCTTCCCCAACCTATGGCTACACCTTC CASSSPTYGYTF
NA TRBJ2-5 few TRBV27 TGTGCCAGCAGTTTATTAGGTGCCGGCCAAGAGACCCAGTACTTC CASSLLGAGQETQYF
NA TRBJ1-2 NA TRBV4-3 TGCGCCAGCAGCCACGACCCAGGACGGCCGGGAGGCTACACCTTC CASSHDPGRPGGYTF
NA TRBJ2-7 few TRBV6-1 TGTGCCAGCGTGAAGAGGGGCAGGGGTGCCTACGAGCAGTACTTC CASVKRGRGAYEQYF
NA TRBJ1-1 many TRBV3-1 TGTGCCAGCAGCCAAGGCACGCGCCTTGCGACTGAAGCTTTCTTT CASSQGTRLATEAFF
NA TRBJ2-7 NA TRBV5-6 TGTGCCAGCAGCTTATATGGTACGGAGCAGTACTTC CASSLYGTEQYF
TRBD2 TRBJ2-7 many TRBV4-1 TGCGCCAGCAGACCCCTAGCGGGAGTAGGGTCCTACGAGCAGTACTTC CASRPLAGVGSYEQYF
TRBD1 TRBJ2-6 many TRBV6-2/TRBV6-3 TGTGCCAGCAGCCTGCCGGGACAGGGAAACTCTGGGGCCAACGTCCTGACTTTC CASSLPGQGNSGANVLTF